The T cell receptor (beta chain) described here comes from a study of blood T cells in healthy people across ages. Study-wide findings and caveats: Any changes in expanded clonotypes were possibly confounded, as donor CMV status remained unknown.

This clonotype was seen many times. The target antigen is unknown. PBMCs numbering at least 7 million were isolated per sample. Per the germline V gene, CDR1 is MGHDK and CDR2 is SYGVNS. The CDR3 is 12 amino acids. The V gene end was trimmed by 6 bases and the J gene end by 5 bases; junction bases not matched to a gene: 3. Next came a second PCR, run for about 6 to 12 cycles, which used a sample-barcoded 5' primer along with a J-beta primer mix. Each CDR3 protein is one row after TCRdb ran MiXCR on the 5' RACE reads. Counted here are roughly 2 million distinct CDR3 sequences, around half occurring once; the ten biggest clones make up over 2%.

The specimen sequenced was blood. This sequence originates from a woman in her thirties or forties in good health. The rearrangement links TRBV25-1 to TRBJ2-7; 8 bases line up with TRBD1. This CDR3 is CASSRGLNEQYF. DNA of the CDR3: TGTGCCAGCAGCAGGGGGCTGAACGAGCAGTACTTC.